The 13 T cell receptor beta chains in this list originate from one sample, sequenced in a study of shared clonotypes between healthy human individuals. Sequencing used immunoSEQ multiplex PCR; TCRdb keeps in-frame clones, though not all of them. The table has roughly 1 million clones, around 76% seen once. Sequenced sample: memory CD4+ T cells sorted from blood. Specified subset: CD45RA-negative fraction. All receptors come from a man between 18 and 29 years old in good health.

This clone was observed a single time. The sample carries other DNA sequences with the same CDR3. The gene calls are TRBV9 and TRBJ1-2; D unresolved. Germline-derived CDR1 and CDR2 are SGDLS and YYNGEE. The CDR3 is 15 residues long. V gave up 0 bases and J gave up 0 bases, with 9 bases separating them. The CDR3 nucleotides read TGTGCCAGCAGCGTAGCTGGGGAAGCTAACTATGGCTACACCTTC. Amino acid sequence: CASSVAGEANYGYTF. The variable domain in full, completed from reference TRBV9 and TRBJ1-2, reads DSGVTQTPKHLITATGQRVTLRCSPRSGDLSVYWYQQSLDQGLQFLIQYYNGEERAKGNILERFSAQQFPDLHSELNLSSLELGDSALYFCASSVAGEANYGYTFGSGTRLTVV.

This clone appeared a few times. This chain joins TRBV19 and TRBJ2-1, with a tentative D call TRBD1 (6 bases). V dropped 5 bases and J dropped 3 bases, with 17 bases sitting between them. This CDR3 has 16 residues. Per germline, CDR1 LNHDA and CDR2 SQIVND (reference sequence). This CDR3 is CASSPTDRKLYNEQFF. In DNA, the CDR3 is TGTGCCAGTAGTCCAACAGACAGGAAACTCTACAATGAGCAGTTCTTC.

The chain uses TRBV7-2 and TRBJ2-5; D gene uncertain. Trimming removed 0 bases at V and 10 bases at J, with 9 bases between. The length of the CDR3 is 12 residues. Germline CDR1 and CDR2: SGHTA and FQGNSA. The CDR3 DNA reads as TGTGCCAGCAGCTTAGCGTTAAGGGACCAGTACTTC. Translation gives CASSLALRDQYF.

V is TRBV2 and J is TRBJ1-4; D perhaps matches TRBD1 (5 bases). Germline V gene lookup returns CDR1 SNHLY and CDR2 FYNNEI. The V end lost 6 bases, the J end lost 4 bases, and 12 bases lay between the germline ends. This CDR3 contains 14 residues. The CDR3, as DNA: TGTGCCAGCAGCCTTAGGGGAGGTAATGAAAAACTGTTTTTT. Translated: CASSLRGGNEKLFF. The full variable domain, with the rest looked up from reference TRBV2 and TRBJ1-4, is EPEVTQTPSHQVTQMGQEVILRCVPISNHLYFYWYRQILGQKVEFLVSFYNNEISEKSEIFDDQFSVERPDGSNFTLKIRSTKLEDSAMYFCASSLRGGNEKLFFGSGTQLSVL.

A single count supports this clone. The chain combines TRBV5-1 with TRBJ2-2; perhaps TRBD1 as D (6 bases). The V end lost 0 bases, the J end lost 6 bases, and 12 bases lay between the germline ends. Germline V gene sequence: CDR1 SGHRS, CDR2 YFSETQ. The CDR3 is 15 amino acids. Here the CDR3 reads CASSLGDIGSGELFF. The CDR3 DNA follows: TGCGCCAGCAGCTTGGGGGACATAGGGTCCGGGGAGCTGTTTTTT.

The chain employs TRBV7-9 and TRBJ2-1; D is undetermined. CDR1 is SEHNR, CDR2 FQNEAQ, per germline (reference sequence). The CDR3 covers 11 residues. Trimming shortened V by 4 bases and J by 9 bases, and 7 bases separated the two germline ends. In DNA, the CDR3 is TGTGCCAGCAGCTCGGATAGTGAGCAGTTCTTC. It translates to CASSSDSEQFF.

The chain carries TRBV5-6 and TRBJ1-3; no definite D call. CDR3 length: 14 amino acids. Germline CDR1 reads SGHDT; CDR2 reads YYEEEE. The germline V and J ends were trimmed by 2 bases and 4 bases, with 10 bases remaining between them. CDR3 DNA: TGTGCCAGCAGCTTCTCTGCCCCAGGAAACACCATATATTTT. Its translation: CASSFSAPGNTIYF.

The chain couples TRBV12-2 to TRBJ2-1; the D call of TRBD2 is as the table states it, not checked on the DNA. TRBV12-2 is designated a pseudogene. The CDR3 loop spans 16 amino acids. The CDR3 region is CASRLVVTGGVDEQFF. CDR3 in DNA: TGTGCAAGTCGCTTAGTGGTCACCGGGGGGGTGGATGAGCAGTTCTTC.

The gene calls are TRBV10-1 and TRBJ1-5; 11 bases agree with TRBD1. The CDR3 length is 22 residues. V lost 2 bases to trimming and J lost 0 bases; unmatched junction nucleotides: 18. From germline, CDR1 is WNHNN and CDR2 SYGVQD (reference sequence). Here the CDR3 reads CASSETSLGRDRGFYSNQPQHF. The CDR3 bases are TGCGCCAGCAGTGAGACATCTCTAGGTCGGGACAGGGGGTTTTATAGCAATCAGCCCCAGCATTTT.

The chain employs TRBV6-1 and TRBJ1-4; D not certain. This CDR3 is built from 11 residues. Trimming shortened V by 6 bases and J by 12 bases, and 11 bases separated the two germline ends. The germline V gene has CDR1 MNHNS and CDR2 SASEGT. The CDR3 DNA sequence: TGTGCCAGCAGGTTCCTTGGGGAACTGTTTTTT. It encodes CASRFLGELFF.

The chain is built from TRBV4-3 and TRBJ2-3, with TRBD2 matching over 12 bases. CDR3 length equals 16 residues. The V gene's germline CDR1 is LGHNA and CDR2 YSLEER. With 5 bases clipped from V and 0 bases from J, the junction kept 3 bases outside the gene matches. This CDR3 is CASSSGTSGSTDTQYF. CDR3 bases: TGCGCCAGCAGCTCTGGGACTAGCGGGAGCACAGATACGCAGTATTTT.

This clone was found once. The chain recombines TRBV6-5 with TRBJ1-1, with no clear D. The CDR3 has 13 residues. V shed 7 bases and J shed 4 bases, with 13 bases lying between them. Germline lookup yields CDR1 MNHEY and CDR2 SVGAGI. The CDR3 DNA sequence: TGTGCCAGCACGAGAGGGTTCGGCACTGAAGCTTTCTTT. Translating it yields CASTRGFGTEAFF.

This chain uses TRBV28 with TRBJ2-5, with TRBD1 matching 9 bases. Losses at the gene ends were 7 bases for V and 5 bases for J; bases not matched to a gene: 17. This CDR3 has 17 amino acids. Germline V gene sequence: CDR1 MDHEN, CDR2 SYDVKM. The CDR3 reads CASTTRDRAPYDETQYF. CDR3 bases: TGTGCCAGCACCACAAGGGACAGGGCACCTTACGACGAGACCCAGTACTTC.